This TCR beta chain was recorded in a study of blood T cell repertoires in COVID-19. CDR3 size: 16 residues. This clone is a singleton in its sample. Produced via immunoSEQ multiplex PCR; TCRdb's table is partial and in-frame only. The data contain about 200,000 clones, around 90% of them singletons. The chain links TRBV21-1 to TRBJ2-1; the D call TRBD1 from the table was never checked on the DNA. TRBV21-1 is flagged as a pseudogene. The sequenced material came from PBMCs or T cells enriched from blood (not recorded which). The origin of this receptor is a woman aged 18-30 years who had recovered from COVID-19. The CDR3 reads CASSKLGQGVLNEQFF. CDR3 nucleotides: TGTGCCAGCAGCAAATTGGGACAGGGAGTCTTGAATGAGCAGTTCTTC.